Listed below are T cell receptor beta chains from one sample, sequenced in a study of blood T cell repertoires in COVID-19. Clones were read by immunoSEQ multiplex PCR, and TCRdb kept only the in-frame ones, dropping some. The top ten clones hold about 6% of a sample with hundreds of thousands of clones, approximately 88% of them seen once. The specimen sequenced was PBMCs or T cells enriched from blood (not recorded which). The receptors here all came from a woman aged 40 to 55 who had recovered from COVID-19. Both conserved end residues are part of each CDR3. The order of the fields is J gene, V gene, D gene, clone size, CDR3 protein, CDR3 DNA. D genes are given only for firm matches. Only part of the rows carry a size: once, few, many, or a class if the clone is expanded.

J: TRBJ2-7
V: TRBV9
D: TRBD1
size: .
CDR3: CASSTGGAGEQYF
DNA: TGTGCCAGCAGCACAGGGGGCGCTGGAGAGCAGTACTTC

J: TRBJ2-1
V: TRBV7-9
D: TRBD1
size: .
CDR3: CASSLLIDRDEQFF
DNA: TGTGCCAGCAGCTTATTAATTGACAGGGATGAGCAGTTCTTC

J: TRBJ2-5
V: TRBV18
D: .
size: .
CDR3: CASSPPVSPKETQYF
DNA: TGTGCCAGCTCACCTCCGGTGTCACCCAAAGAGACCCAGTACTTC

J: TRBJ2-3
V: TRBV2
D: .
size: once
CDR3: CASSIGMAGTDTQYF
DNA: TGTGCCAGCAGCATCGGCATGGCGGGGACAGATACGCAGTATTTT

J: TRBJ1-6
V: TRBV5-6
D: TRBD1
size: once
CDR3: CASNGQGRNSPLHF
DNA: TGTGCCAGCAACGGACAGGGGCGTAACTCACCCCTCCACTTT

J: TRBJ2-1
V: TRBV11-3
D: TRBD2
size: .
CDR3: CASSLSLAGSYNEQFF
DNA: TGTGCCAGCAGCTTGAGCCTAGCGGGCTCCTACAATGAGCAGTTCTTC

J: TRBJ1-5
V: TRBV5-1
D: .
size: .
CDR3: CASSLVASGGNQPQHF
DNA: TGCGCCAGCAGCTTGGTAGCATCCGGTGGCAATCAGCCCCAGCATTTT

J: TRBJ2-7
V: TRBV18
D: .
size: .
CDR3: CASSPLGTQGTDEQYF
DNA: TGTGCCAGCTCACCACTCGGGACACAGGGTACCGACGAGCAGTACTTC

J: TRBJ2-2
V: TRBV7-6
D: .
size: once
CDR3: CASSLVQTGELFF
DNA: TGTGCCAGCAGCTTAGTTCAGACCGGGGAGCTGTTTTTT

J: TRBJ2-3
V: TRBV7-8
D: TRBD1
size: .
CDR3: CASSLRGLDRATDTQYF
DNA: TGTGCCAGCAGCTTAAGAGGTCTGGACAGGGCCACAGATACGCAGTATTTT

J: TRBJ2-7
V: TRBV3-1/TRBV3-2
D: TRBD2
size: .
CDR3: CASSPYSGSGVEQYF
DNA: TGTGCCAGCAGCCCATATAGCGGGAGTGGTGTCGAGCAGTACTTC

J: TRBJ1-3
V: TRBV28
D: .
size: .
CDR3: CASRPGGGPLNTIYF
DNA: TGTGCCAGCAGGCCCGGGGGGGGACCCTTAAACACCATATATTTT

J: TRBJ2-6
V: TRBV6-5
D: .
size: .
CDR3: CASSYSGGSGANVLTF
DNA: TGTGCCAGCAGTTATTCCGGGGGTTCTGGGGCCAACGTCCTGACTTTC